These 8 T cell receptor beta chains share one sample of origin, sequenced in a study of shared clonotypes between healthy human individuals. Libraries were prepared by immunoSEQ multiplex PCR; TCRdb keeps only in-frame clonotypes and omits some of them. The sample yields 2 million to 2.5 million clones, under 97% seen once. The sample comprised naive CD4+ T cells sorted from blood. Subset meaning: CD45RA+ positively selected. The receptors here all came from a man aged 18 to 29 in good health.

The chain couples TRBV11-3 to TRBJ1-2; 8 nucleotides line up with TRBD1. Germline trimming cut 4 bases from V and 8 bases from J; bases unmatched to any gene: 6. In germline, CDR1 is SGHNT, CDR2 YENEEA. This CDR3 has 13 residues. The CDR3 reads CASSSGQGGGYTF. CDR3 coding DNA: TGTGCCAGCAGCTCCGGACAGGGAGGCGGCTACACCTTC.

The genes are TRBV28 and TRBJ2-7, with a tentative D call TRBD2 (5 bases). The CDR3 contains 12 residues. V dropped 5 bases and J dropped 7 bases, with 12 bases sitting between them. CDR1 is MDHEN, CDR2 SYDVKM, per germline. The CDR3 DNA follows: TGTGCCAGCAGTCCGAGGAGGCTGGAGCAGTACTTC. Its translation is CASSPRRLEQYF.

This sequence joins TRBV6-1 and TRBJ1-4; D not resolved. Germline-derived CDR1 and CDR2 are MNHNS and SASEGT. V was shortened by 4 bases and J by 2 bases, with 11 bases between the two germline ends. The CDR3 covers 15 residues. For the CDR3, the DNA is TGTGCCAGCAGTGGATCCCTCGGGACTAATGAAAAACTGTTTTTT. It specifies CASSGSLGTNEKLFF.

The rearrangement links TRBV30 to TRBJ1-4; perhaps TRBD1 as D (5 bases). V was clipped by 1 base and J by 8 bases, with 8 bases between them. CDR1 is GTSNPN and CDR2 is SVGIG in the germline V gene (reference sequence). There are 12 residues in the CDR3. CDR3: CAWSEGREKLFF. The DNA for the CDR3 is TGTGCCTGGAGTGAGGGGAGAGAAAAACTGTTTTTT.

CDR3 amino acids: CAISESLERGREQYF. Here the CDR3 DNA reads TGTGCCATCAGTGAGTCCCTGGAGCGGGGTCGAGAGCAGTACTTC. The chain is built from TRBV10-3 and TRBJ2-7; 7 positions agree with TRBD2. Germline assignment: CDR1 ENHRY and CDR2 SYGVKD. V lost 0 bases and J lost 7; bases outside the gene matches: 9. The CDR3 spans 15 residues.

The chain recombines TRBV5-1 with TRBJ2-5; D is unclear. The CDR3 runs to 14 residues. The germline V and J ends were trimmed by 4 bases and 5 bases, with 15 bases remaining between them. Germline V CDR1 and CDR2: SGHRS, YFSETQ. The CDR3 spells CASSPDGVSETQYF. The DNA of the CDR3 is TGCGCCAGCAGCCCGGATGGGGTCTCTGAGACCCAGTACTTC.

V usage is TRBV30 and J usage is TRBJ2-7; D is unresolved. Germline V lookup: CDR1 GTSNPN, CDR2 SVGIG (reference sequence). Trimming stripped 1 base from V and 5 bases from J, with 6 bases between. The CDR3 loop spans 11 amino acids. CDR3 bases: TGTGCCTGGAGTGGCAGGAACGAGCAGTACTTC. This encodes CAWSGRNEQYF.

The CDR3 bases are TGTGCCAGCAGCCAAGAGGCAGGGGGTACTAATGAGCAGTTCTTC. Amino acid sequence: CASSQEAGGTNEQFF. The V call is TRBV13, the J call TRBJ2-1; 7 bases line up with TRBD1. The J segment lost 7 bases and the V segment lost 5 bases, leaving 11 bases of the junction unmatched. The CDR3 has 15 amino acids. Germline CDR1 is PRHDT and CDR2 is FYEKMQ (reference sequence).